This is a list of T cell receptor beta chains from one sample in a study of blood T cells in healthy people across ages. Using its own MiXCR run on the 5' RACE reads, TCRdb lists one record per CDR3 protein. The sample holds some 1.4 million distinct CDR3 sequences, 42% seen once. The sample taken for sequencing was blood. The receptors were sampled from a woman aged 18-29 years in good health. Both conserved end residues are part of each CDR3. The order of the fields is D gene, J gene, V gene, clone size, CDR3 protein, CDR3 DNA. A D gene is named only where the DNA matches it firmly. Part of the rows lack a size; the others show once, few, many or a class for expanded clones.

- | TRBJ2-7 | TRBV6-5 | few | CASNPRGGWYEQYF | TGTGCCAGCAACCCCAGGGGGGGGTGGTACGAGCAGTACTTC
- | TRBJ2-3 | TRBV21-1 | few | CASSKPRTGSSTDTQYF | TGTGCCAGCAGCAAACCTCGAACAGGGAGTAGCACAGATACGCAGTATTTT
- | TRBJ2-7 | TRBV7-9 | - | CASMNFAGINYEQYF | TGTGCCAGCATGAATTTTGCGGGGATCAACTACGAGCAGTACTTC
- | TRBJ2-7 | TRBV7-7 | - | CASSLAPGPYYEQYF | TGTGCCAGCAGCTTAGCACCGGGGCCCTACTACGAGCAGTACTTC
- | TRBJ2-3 | TRBV29-1 | many | CSVAVPGGTDTQYF | TGCAGCGTTGCAGTCCCAGGAGGGACAGATACGCAGTATTTT
- | TRBJ1-2 | TRBV24-1 | - | CATSGGPNYGYTF | TGTGCCACCAGCGGGGGGCCAAACTATGGCTACACCTTC
TRBD1 | TRBJ1-1 | TRBV20-1 | many | CSAPGTGNTEAFF | TGCAGTGCCCCCGGGACAGGGAACACTGAAGCTTTCTTT
TRBD2 | TRBJ2-5 | TRBV6-5 | few | CATTSGTQQETQYF | TGTGCCACCACCAGCGGGACCCAACAAGAGACCCAGTACTTC
- | TRBJ1-1 | TRBV12-5 | - | CASVADTYGEAFF | TGTGCTAGTGTCGCAGACACCTACGGGGAAGCTTTCTTT
TRBD1 | TRBJ2-1 | TRBV6-5 | - | CASSYNGRTGGGYEQFF | TGTGCCAGCAGTTATAATGGGCGGACAGGGGGTGGGTATGAGCAGTTCTTC
TRBD2 | TRBJ2-7 | TRBV10-2 | - | CASSEGAGGSYEQYF | TGCGCCAGCAGTGAAGGAGCGGGAGGTTCCTACGAGCAGTACTTC
- | TRBJ2-2 | TRBV7-9 | - | CASSPELNTGELFF | TGTGCCAGCAGCCCCGAACTAAACACCGGGGAGCTGTTTTTT
- | TRBJ2-1 | TRBV5-1 | - | CASRDEVPYNEQFF | TGCGCCAGCAGGGACGAGGTTCCCTACAATGAGCAGTTCTTC
- | TRBJ2-4 | TRBV4-2 | many | CASSQERTSGIQYF | TGTGCCAGCAGCCAAGAAAGGACAAGCGGCATTCAGTACTTC
TRBD1 | TRBJ1-2 | TRBV27 | - | CASSNGQGGNGYTF | TGTGCCAGCAGTAACGGACAGGGCGGTAATGGCTACACCTTC
- | TRBJ1-1 | TRBV20-1 | - | CSARDGGTEAFF | TGCAGTGCTAGAGATGGGGGGACTGAAGCTTTCTTT
TRBD1 | TRBJ2-1 | TRBV27 | - | CASSLPGTGGWEQFF | TGTGCCAGCAGTTTACCCGGGACAGGGGGATGGGAGCAGTTCTTC
- | TRBJ2-7 | TRBV6-6 | - | CASREGRPEQYF | TGTGCCAGCAGAGAGGGCCGGCCCGAGCAGTACTTC
TRBD1 | TRBJ2-3 | TRBV20-1 | - | CSTRDRASPDTQYF | TGCAGTACAAGGGACAGGGCGTCCCCAGATACGCAGTATTTT
- | TRBJ1-6 | TRBV28 | - | CASSTYPSPPHF | TGTGCCAGCAGTACATATCCTTCACCCCCCCACTTT
- | TRBJ1-5 | TRBV19 | - | CASRPVDGYSNQPQHF | TGTGCCAGTAGACCTGTGGACGGCTATAGCAATCAGCCCCAGCATTTT
- | TRBJ2-5 | TRBV5-1 | few | CASTSNQETQYF | TGCGCCAGCACCAGCAACCAAGAGACCCAGTACTTC
- | TRBJ1-5 | TRBV20-1 | - | CSATGEEGNQPQHF | TGCAGTGCTACAGGGGAGGAAGGCAATCAGCCCCAGCATTTT
- | TRBJ1-2 | TRBV10-3 | - | CAISVGGREDGYTF | TGTGCCATCAGTGTCGGTGGCAGGGAGGATGGCTACACCTTC
TRBD1 | TRBJ1-1 | TRBV5-1 | - | CASSLNPQGENTEAFF | TGCGCCAGCAGCTTGAACCCGCAGGGGGAGAACACTGAAGCTTTCTTT
- | TRBJ2-7 | TRBV10-3 | - | CAISESRRVPSYEQYF | TGTGCCATCAGTGAGTCCCGACGTGTCCCCTCCTACGAGCAGTACTTC
- | TRBJ2-5 | TRBV15 | - | CATSRGTGETQYF | TGTGCCACCAGCAGAGGCACGGGAGAGACCCAGTACTTC
TRBD2 | TRBJ2-3 | TRBV5-1 | few | CASSLGSRGLADTQYF | TGCGCCAGCAGCTTGGGGTCGAGGGGACTAGCGGATACGCAGTATTTT
- | TRBJ1-1 | TRBV14 | - | CASNSGRNTEAFF | TGTGCCAGCAACTCCGGGAGGAACACTGAAGCTTTCTTT
- | TRBJ2-1 | TRBV6-1 | many | CASSEVYNEQFF | TGTGCCAGCAGTGAGGTTTACAATGAGCAGTTCTTC
TRBD1 | TRBJ1-3 | TRBV7-9 | - | CASSSTGGGNTIYF | TGTGCCAGCAGCTCGACAGGGGGTGGAAACACCATATATTTT
TRBD2 | TRBJ2-1 | TRBV5-1 | once | CAGSFRTSGGNEQFF | TGCGCCGGCAGCTTTCGGACTAGCGGGGGAAATGAGCAGTTCTTC
- | TRBJ2-5 | TRBV7-4 | - | CASSAESAGLQETQYF | TGTGCCAGCAGCGCGGAGTCTGCGGGACTCCAAGAGACCCAGTACTTC
- | TRBJ2-1 | TRBV15 | - | CATSRENRENEQFF | TGTGCCACCAGCAGAGAAAACAGGGAAAATGAGCAGTTCTTC
- | TRBJ2-7 | TRBV28 | - | CASISQGSHEQYF | TGTGCCAGCATCTCCCAGGGTAGCCACGAGCAGTACTTC
TRBD1 | TRBJ1-4 | TRBV28 | once | CASNPPGGRVEKLFF | TGTGCCAGCAACCCCCCAGGGGGCAGGGTTGAAAAACTGTTTTTT
TRBD2 | TRBJ2-7 | TRBV20-1 | once | CSAREGLAGPYNEQYF | TGCAGTGCTAGAGAAGGGCTAGCGGGCCCCTACAATGAGCAGTACTTC
- | TRBJ2-7 | TRBV2 | - | CAGGSQGWGEQYF | TGTGCCGGTGGGTCACAGGGTTGGGGCGAGCAGTACTTC
- | TRBJ1-2 | TRBV27 | - | CASSPRDRINYGYTF | TGTGCCAGCAGTCCCCGTGACAGGATAAACTATGGCTACACCTTC
TRBD1 | TRBJ2-7 | TRBV18 | few | CASSEDRHYEQYF | TGTGCCAGCTCAGAGGACAGGCACTACGAGCAGTACTTC
- | TRBJ2-3 | TRBV5-5 | - | CASSFSGQLITDTQYF | TGTGCCAGCAGCTTCAGCGGACAGCTTATTACAGATACGCAGTATTTT